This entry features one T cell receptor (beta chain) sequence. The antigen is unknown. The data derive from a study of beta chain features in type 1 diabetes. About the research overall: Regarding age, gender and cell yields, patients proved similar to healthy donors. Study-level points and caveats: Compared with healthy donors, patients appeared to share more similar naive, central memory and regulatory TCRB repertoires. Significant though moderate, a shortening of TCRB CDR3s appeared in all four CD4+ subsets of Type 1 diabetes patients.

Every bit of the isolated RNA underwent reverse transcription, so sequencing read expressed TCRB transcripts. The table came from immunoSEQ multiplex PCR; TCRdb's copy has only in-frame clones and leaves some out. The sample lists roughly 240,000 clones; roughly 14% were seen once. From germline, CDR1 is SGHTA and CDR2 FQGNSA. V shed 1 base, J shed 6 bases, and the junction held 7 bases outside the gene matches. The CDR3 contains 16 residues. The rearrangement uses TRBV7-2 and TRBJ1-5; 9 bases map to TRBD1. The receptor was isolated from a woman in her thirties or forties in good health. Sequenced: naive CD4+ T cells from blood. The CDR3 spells CASSLVGQGVGQPQHF. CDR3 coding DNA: TGTGCCAGCAGCTTAGTGGGACAGGGCGTAGGTCAGCCCCAGCATTTT.